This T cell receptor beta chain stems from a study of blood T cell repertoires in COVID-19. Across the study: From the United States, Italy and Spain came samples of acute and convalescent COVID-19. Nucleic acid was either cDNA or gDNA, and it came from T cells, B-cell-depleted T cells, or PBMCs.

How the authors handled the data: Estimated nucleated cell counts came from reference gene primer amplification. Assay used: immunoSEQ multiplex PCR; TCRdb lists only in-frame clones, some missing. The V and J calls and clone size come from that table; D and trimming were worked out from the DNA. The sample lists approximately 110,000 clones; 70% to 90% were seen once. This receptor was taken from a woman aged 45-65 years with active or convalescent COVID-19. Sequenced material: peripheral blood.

The CDR3 here is CSARQANEQYF. The CDR3 DNA sequence: TGCAGTGCTAGACAGGCTAACGAGCAGTACTTC. The rearrangement uses TRBV20-1 and TRBJ2-7; D unresolved. V dropped 2 bases and J dropped 5 bases, with 7 bases sitting between them. The CDR3 is made up of 11 amino acids. The germline gives CDR1 DFQATT, CDR2 SNEGSKA (reference sequence).